This is a list of T cell receptor beta chains from one sample in a study of shared clonotypes between healthy human individuals. The assay was immunoSEQ multiplex PCR, and TCRdb's table has in-frame clones only and misses some. The data show approximately 650,000 clones, with nearly 97% seen just once and 0.09% to 0.13% held by the top ten. The specimen was naive CD8+ T cells sorted from blood. These receptors were collected from a young woman in good health. CDR3s include the opening cysteine and the closing phenylalanine or tryptophan. Each record gives: V gene, J gene, D gene, clone size, CDR3 length, CDR3 DNA, CDR3 protein. D genes are given only for firm matches. Clone size is shown for a subset of rows, as once, few, many or a class of expanded clone.

TRBV7-6	TRBJ2-2	-	-	14	TGTGCCAGCAGCTTAGTTGGGGGTGCTGGGGAGCTGTTTTTT	CASSLVGGAGELFF
TRBV9	TRBJ2-3	TRBD2	-	17	TGTGCCAGCAGCGTAGTGGGAGCGGGAGAAGGCACAGATACGCAGTATTTT	CASSVVGAGEGTDTQYF
TRBV7-2	TRBJ1-2	TRBD1	-	14	TGTGCCAGCAGCCCACTTGACAGGGGCGGGGGCTACACCTTC	CASSPLDRGGGYTF
TRBV13	TRBJ2-1	TRBD2	-	15	TGTGCCAGCAGCGGCGGGGGACCGGGATGGAATGAGCAGTTCTTC	CASSGGGPGWNEQFF
TRBV4-2	TRBJ2-3	TRBD2	-	19	TGTGCCAGCAGCCCCATGGGCGGTGATCCTAGCGGTCCAACAGATACGCAGTATTTT	CASSPMGGDPSGPTDTQYF
TRBV27	TRBJ2-7	TRBD1	-	15	TGTGCCAGCAGTCCCACAGGGGGCCTAAACTACGAGCAGTACTTC	CASSPTGGLNYEQYF
TRBV11-2	TRBJ2-7	TRBD1	-	14	TGTGCCAGCAGCCCACGGGACAGGGGAGGCGAGCAGTACTTC	CASSPRDRGGEQYF
TRBV5-4	TRBJ2-3	TRBD2	-	15	TGTGCCAGCAGCTTGGAGCGGGAGAGCACAGATACGCAGTATTTT	CASSLERESTDTQYF
TRBV27	TRBJ2-2	TRBD2	-	15	TGTGCCAGCAGTCCCGGGACTAGCGGGAGTCGGGAGCTGTTTTTT	CASSPGTSGSRELFF
TRBV27	TRBJ2-7	TRBD2	-	14	TGTGCCAGCAGTCCCATAGCGGGAGCCTACGAGCAGTACTTC	CASSPIAGAYEQYF
TRBV28	TRBJ1-1	-	-	14	TGTGCCAGCAGTTTCTTCAGGGAAGGGACTGAAGCTTTCTTT	CASSFFREGTEAFF
TRBV7-8	TRBJ2-7	-	-	15	TGTGCCAGCACCCCGGAAGTTCGGGACTCCTACGAGCAGTACTTC	CASTPEVRDSYEQYF
TRBV6-1	TRBJ2-2	-	-	16	TGTGCCAGCAGTGAAGCGCTATCAAGAAACACCGGGGAGCTGTTTTTT	CASSEALSRNTGELFF
TRBV19	TRBJ2-2	-	-	12	TGTGCCAGTAGTATGAGAACCGGGGAGCTGTTTTTT	CASSMRTGELFF
TRBV2	TRBJ1-1	-	-	10	TGTGCCAGCACCGTCCTTGAAGCTTTCTTT	CASTVLEAFF
TRBV7-9	TRBJ2-2	-	-	16	TGTGCCAGCAGCTCAAAGCCTTCTAGCGAGACCGGGGAGCTGTTTTTT	CASSSKPSSETGELFF
TRBV4-1	TRBJ2-7	-	once	13	TGCGCCAGCAGCCAGCCGGAAGGTGACGAGCAGTACTTC	CASSQPEGDEQYF
TRBV4-1	TRBJ2-5	-	-	17	TGCGCCAGCAGCCAAGACGGACACGGGGCGTACCAAGAGACCCAGTACTTC	CASSQDGHGAYQETQYF
TRBV6-5	TRBJ1-2	-	-	13	TGTGCCAGCAGTAAGACCGACACCTATGGCTACACCTTC	CASSKTDTYGYTF
TRBV6-6	TRBJ2-3	-	once	13	TGTGCCAGCAGGGCAGCCCTCACAGATACGCAGTATTTT	CASRAALTDTQYF
TRBV10-3	TRBJ2-7	TRBD1	-	14	TGTGCCATCAATCCCGGGACAGGGGGCCCCGAGCAGTACTTC	CAINPGTGGPEQYF
TRBV5-7	TRBJ2-1	-	-	16	TGTGCCAGCAGCATACTAACGGGAGATCCCTACAATGAGCAGTTCTTC	CASSILTGDPYNEQFF
TRBV28	TRBJ2-1	TRBD2	-	15	TGTGCCAGCAGCTCTCGGGCTAGCGGATACAATGAGCAGTTCTTC	CASSSRASGYNEQFF
TRBV27	TRBJ2-7	TRBD1	-	16	TGTGCCAGCAGTTTATCAGGCCCGACAGGGGTCTACGAGCAGTACTTC	CASSLSGPTGVYEQYF
TRBV13	TRBJ1-2	-	-	15	TGTGCCAGCAGCTACCTGAAACGGCCCGTTGATGGCTACACCTTC	CASSYLKRPVDGYTF
TRBV4-1	TRBJ2-7	TRBD1	-	14	TGCGCCAGCAGCACGGGACAGGGGGCAGAAGAGCAGTACTTC	CASSTGQGAEEQYF
TRBV2	TRBJ2-2	-	-	15	TGTGCCAGCAGTACGCCGCCCTGGACTGACGGGGAGCTGTTTTTT	CASSTPPWTDGELFF
TRBV19	TRBJ2-7	-	-	12	TGTGCCAGTTTGACAGACCACTACGAGCAGTACTTC	CASLTDHYEQYF
TRBV29-1	TRBJ2-2	-	-	16	TGCAGCGTTTCGGGTATACAGGGAGGCGTCGTCGGGGAGCTGTTTTTT	CSVSGIQGGVVGELFF
TRBV27	TRBJ2-7	TRBD2	-	14	TGTGCCAGCAGTCCAAACGGACTAGCGGCTGCGCAGTACTTC	CASSPNGLAAAQYF
TRBV18	TRBJ2-1	-	-	13	TGTGCCAGCACCGAAGGGACTTACAATGAGCAGTTCTTC	CASTEGTYNEQFF
TRBV27	TRBJ1-2	TRBD1	-	15	TGTGCCAGCAGTTACTCCGGGACAGAAGCCTATGGCTACACCTTC	CASSYSGTEAYGYTF
TRBV9	TRBJ2-7	-	-	14	TGTGCCAGCAGCCCCCGACTGACATCCTACGAGCAGTACTTC	CASSPRLTSYEQYF
TRBV15	TRBJ2-7	TRBD2	-	15	TGTGCCACCAGCAGAGATCGACTAGCGGGAGACGAGCAGTACTTC	CATSRDRLAGDEQYF
TRBV4-1	TRBJ1-4	TRBD1	-	15	TGCGCCAGCAGAACCACCGGGACAGCTAATGAAAAACTGTTTTTT	CASRTTGTANEKLFF
TRBV7-9	TRBJ2-1	-	-	12	TGTGCCAGCAGCGACTCCTACAATGAGCAGTTCTTC	CASSDSYNEQFF
TRBV6-1	TRBJ2-7	TRBD2	-	15	TGTGCCAGCAGTGACCTCGGTAGCGGGAACTACGAGCAGTACTTC	CASSDLGSGNYEQYF
TRBV30	TRBJ2-7	TRBD1	once	15	TGTGCCCGCCACCAGGGACAGGGGTCCTCTCTCGAGCAGTACTTC	CARHQGQGSSLEQYF
TRBV29-1	TRBJ2-2	TRBD2	-	14	TGCAGCGTTGTGGAGGGAGGGCTCACCGGGGAGCTGTTTTTT	CSVVEGGLTGELFF
TRBV19	TRBJ2-7	TRBD1	-	14	TGTGCCAGCCGATCGGGACAGGGGGATTACGAGCAGTACTTC	CASRSGQGDYEQYF
TRBV6-5	TRBJ2-2	TRBD2	once	16	TGTGCCAGCAGTTCTCTAGCGGGATTGAACACCGGGGAGCTGTTTTTT	CASSSLAGLNTGELFF
TRBV28	TRBJ2-7	TRBD2	-	16	TGTGCCAGCAGTTTCGGGACTAGCGGGAGTCCGTACGAGCAGTACTTC	CASSFGTSGSPYEQYF
TRBV27	TRBJ2-1	-	once	11	TGTGCCAGCCTACGGGGGCCTGAGCAGTTCTTC	CASLRGPEQFF
TRBV28	TRBJ1-1	-	-	13	TGTGCCAGCAGGCATGCGGGGGGCACTGAAGCTTTCTTT	CASRHAGGTEAFF
TRBV7-9	TRBJ2-7	TRBD2	-	16	TGTGCCAGCAGCTTAGGCTCTAGCGGGAGCCACTACGAGCAGTACTTC	CASSLGSSGSHYEQYF
TRBV5-6	TRBJ2-7	-	-	14	TGTGCCAGCAGCTGGAGTTATAGCTCCTACGAGCAGTACTTC	CASSWSYSSYEQYF
TRBV7-9	TRBJ2-1	-	-	13	TGTGCCAGCAGCTTAGCACCTAACAATGAGCAGTTCTTC	CASSLAPNNEQFF
TRBV5-4	TRBJ2-1	TRBD1	-	15	TGTGCCAGCAGCTCCGGGGGACAGGGGAACAATGAGCAGTTCTTC	CASSSGGQGNNEQFF
TRBV6-4	TRBJ2-7	TRBD2	-	17	TGTGCCAGCAGTGATGAGTTTGAGCGGGAGGCGTCCTACGAGCAGTACTTC	CASSDEFEREASYEQYF
TRBV30	TRBJ1-3	TRBD1	-	16	TGTGCCTGGAGTGTAGGTATGGGGACAGAAGGAAACACCATATATTTT	CAWSVGMGTEGNTIYF
TRBV19	TRBJ2-1	-	once	12	TGTGCCAGTAGTCTCTCCTACAATGAGCAGTTCTTC	CASSLSYNEQFF